The present T cell receptor (beta chain) was sequenced within a study of early T cells in non-severe SARS-CoV-2 infection. Study context: Alpha and beta chains were unpaired, from unsorted whole-blood bulk RNA.

A few counts support this clonotype. Unique molecular identifiers were attached to individual cDNA molecules. TCRdb re-called the 5' RACE reads through MiXCR, storing one row per CDR3 protein. The table lists about 81,000 distinct CDR3 sequences, around 14% of them singletons. The sample taken for sequencing was whole blood. This sequence originates from an adult who was a healthcare worker with PCR-confirmed SARS-CoV-2 infection or an uninfected control (not recorded which).

The CDR3 sequence: CASSLLKSGEKLFF. CDR3 nucleotides: TGTGCCAGCAGTTTACTTAAATCGGGTGAAAAACTGTTTTTT. The V and J genes are TRBV12-3 or TRBV12-4 and TRBJ1-4; D not resolved. Trimming took 2 bases from V and 7 from J, leaving 11 bases between them. CDR3 size: 14 residues.